The 27 T cell receptor beta chains below were found in one sample sequenced in a study of vaccination effects on CD4 cells after COVID-19. The antigens for these receptors are not known. The data were produced by immunoSEQ multiplex PCR, yet TCRdb's version contains in-frame clones alone and is incomplete. The sample lists around 30,000 clones; 65% to 90% were seen once. The ViraFEST assay expanded antigen-specific CD4+ T cells with viral peptide pools before sequencing. With approximately 10 days of culture completed, CD4+ T cells were isolated. Each person got two doses of an mRNA SARS-CoV-2 vaccine, BNT162b2 or mRNA-1273. Sample: CD4+ T cells from PBMCs cultured with SARS-CoV-2 spike peptides, taken after COVID-19 vaccination. The receptors were gathered from a human donor who received a COVID-19 vaccine. Some clones in this sample may be carry-over from other donors' samples.

This clone came up once. The chain uses TRBV5-6 and TRBJ1-5; D is possibly TRBD1 (6 bases). The germline V gene has CDR1 SGHDT and CDR2 YYEEEE. With 0 bases removed from V and 7 bases from J, the gap between germline ends came to 17 bases. The CDR3 is 16 residues long. The CDR3 region is CASSLGGGGVRQPQHF. DNA for the CDR3: TGTGCCAGCAGCTTGGGTGGCGGGGGCGTAAGACAGCCCCAGCATTTT.

The chain is built from TRBV19 and TRBJ1-4; D is perhaps TRBD1 (5 bases). V dropped 10 bases and J dropped 8 bases, with 23 bases sitting between them. Germline V CDR1 and CDR2: LNHDA, SQIVND (reference sequence). CDR3 length: 15 residues. For the CDR3, the DNA is TGTGCCACATCGGCCCCCGGGGGGGTGGCGGAAAAACTGTTTTTT. This translates into CATSAPGGVAEKLFF.

The CDR3 protein is CASSPRDTTYNEQFF. Here the CDR3 DNA reads TGTGCCAGCAGCCCACGTGACACAACATACAATGAGCAGTTCTTC. The V and J genes are TRBV7-8 and TRBJ2-1; the D is unclear. V lost 5 bases, J lost 4 bases, and 15 bases lay in between. This CDR3 contains 15 residues. Germline V gene sequence: CDR1 SGHVS, CDR2 FQNEAQ.

The V call is TRBV19, the J call TRBJ2-5; 12 nucleotides align to TRBD1. The CDR3 loop spans 15 amino acids. V lost 6 bases to trimming and J lost 4 bases; unmatched junction nucleotides: 6. Germline CDR1 is LNHDA and CDR2 is SQIVND (reference sequence). The CDR3 nucleotides are TGTGCCAGTAGGCAGCCGGGACAGGGGGCAGAGACCCAGTACTTC. Protein: CASRQPGQGAETQYF.

CDR3 region: CASSLGGDVAGELFF. The CDR3 region has the DNA TGTGCCAGCAGCTTAGGGGGGGACGTGGCCGGGGAGCTGTTTTTT. This chain joins TRBV7-3 and TRBJ2-2, with TRBD2 matching over 7 bases. Germline lookup yields CDR1 SGHTA and CDR2 FQGTGA. The CDR3 consists of 15 residues. V trimming: 2 bases; J trimming: 6 bases; junction bases outside the gene matches: 6.

The chain employs TRBV19 and TRBJ2-7, with D tentatively TRBD2 (6 bases). Between the trimmed V and J ends, which lost 4 bases and 3 bases, there was a span of 10 bases. Germline V gene sequence: CDR1 LNHDA, CDR2 SQIVND (reference sequence). The CDR3 is 13 residues long. The chain's CDR3 is CASSRGEGYEQYV. The CDR3 DNA sequence: TGTGCCAGTAGTAGGGGGGAAGGCTACGAGCAGTACGTC.

The chain carries TRBV6-2 or TRBV6-3 and TRBJ2-1; a possible D gene is TRBD2 (7 bases). Trimming took off 2 bases at V and 7 bases at J, with 12 bases between the two ends. CDR1 and CDR2 (germline): MNHEY, SVGEGT. The CDR3 runs to 14 residues. The CDR3 DNA sequence: TGTGCCAGCAGTTACGAGGGGGGGAGTAATGAGCAGTTCTTC. Translating it yields CASSYEGGSNEQFF.

This clone has a handful of counts. The chain joins TRBV14 to TRBJ1-2; weak D call: TRBD1 (5 bases). V lost 1 base, J lost 8 bases, and 8 bases lay in between. The length of the CDR3 is 12 residues. Germline V gene sequence: CDR1 SGHDN, CDR2 FVKESK. As DNA, the CDR3 is TGTGCCAGCAGCCAAGCAGGGTACGGCTACACCTTC. As protein: CASSQAGYGYTF.

This chain connects TRBV9 to TRBJ2-5, with 8 nucleotides matching TRBD2. Germline values: CDR1 SGDLS, CDR2 YYNGEE. This CDR3 region has 17 residues. The J segment lost 4 bases and the V segment lost 2 bases, leaving 13 bases of the junction unmatched. This CDR3 reads CASSVGYGGARGETQYF. The CDR3 DNA sequence: TGTGCCAGCAGCGTGGGATACGGGGGGGCAAGAGGAGAGACCCAGTACTTC.

This chain links TRBV3-1 (or the pseudogene TRBV3-2) with TRBJ1-2; D is unresolved. CDR1 and CDR2 (germline): LGHDT, YNNKEL (reference sequence). V lost 5 bases, J lost 1 base, and 8 bases lay in between. The CDR3 is 13 amino acids. The CDR3 spells CASSFSLNYGYTF. The CDR3 region has the DNA TGTGCCAGCAGCTTCAGCCTTAACTATGGCTACACCTTC.

This clone was counted only a few times. The chain couples TRBV6-5 to TRBJ1-3; D is possibly TRBD1 (5 bases). The CDR3 loop spans 15 amino acids. The germline V and J ends were trimmed by 6 bases and 0 bases, with 12 bases remaining between them. CDR1 is MNHEY and CDR2 is SVGAGI in the germline V gene. The CDR3 sequence: CASRLGLFSGNTIYF. CDR3 coding DNA: TGTGCCAGCAGGTTGGGACTGTTCTCTGGAAACACCATATATTTT.

The chain links TRBV18 to TRBJ2-3; 9 nucleotides align to TRBD1. Germline CDR1 and CDR2: KGHSH and LQKENI. The CDR3 length is 18 residues. The J segment lost 0 bases and the V segment lost 2 bases, leaving 9 bases of the junction unmatched. This CDR3 is CASSPGDRVSISTDTQYF. The CDR3 DNA is TGTGCCAGCTCACCAGGGGACAGGGTGTCAATTAGCACAGATACGCAGTATTTT.

The chain recombines TRBV5-1 with TRBJ2-7; 9 nucleotides match TRBD1. Germline CDR1 SGHRS, CDR2 YFSETQ. The trim removed 2 bases at V and 0 bases at J, leaving 3 bases unmatched. The CDR3 runs 15 residues. CDR3 in DNA: TGCGCCAGCAGCTTAGGGACAGGGACCTCCTACGAGCAGTACGTC. It specifies CASSLGTGTSYEQYV.

This clone was counted once. This chain joins TRBV3-1 (or the pseudogene TRBV3-2) and TRBJ2-7; D remains ambiguous. The CDR3 covers 13 residues. V was pared by 2 bases and J by 3 bases, with 8 bases between. Germline V CDR1 and CDR2: LGHDT, YNNKEL (reference sequence). The CDR3 DNA reads as TGTGCCAGCAGCCAACTAGGTGGCTACGAGCAGTACGTC. Its translation: CASSQLGGYEQYV.

This sequence joins TRBV9 and TRBJ1-2; 9 bases line up with TRBD1. The V gene end was trimmed by 3 bases and the J gene end by 7 bases; junction bases not matched to a gene: 10. The CDR3 length is 15 residues. Germline V gene data show CDR1 as SGDLS and CDR2 as YYNGEE. The CDR3 region is CASSAKLGTGSGYTF. DNA of the CDR3: TGTGCCAGCAGCGCCAAACTAGGGACAGGGAGTGGCTACACCTTC.

The chain joins TRBV5-1 to TRBJ2-1; 9 nucleotides match TRBD1. The CDR3 is 14 amino acids. Germline trimming cut 3 bases from V and 15 bases from J; bases unmatched to any gene: 13. Germline values: CDR1 SGHRS, CDR2 YFSETQ. CDR3 sequence: CASSSGWGDRVTFF. The CDR3 DNA is TGCGCCAGCAGCTCGGGGTGGGGGGACAGGGTTACGTTCTTC.

V gene TRBV30 combines with J gene TRBJ2-5; 7 nucleotides align to TRBD1. The CDR3 has 14 residues. Germline V lookup: CDR1 GTSNPN, CDR2 SVGIG (reference sequence). J lost 3 bases, V lost 0 bases, and 4 bases had no gene match. The CDR3 loop is CAWSVGQFKETQYF. The DNA for the CDR3 is TGTGCCTGGAGTGTGGGACAGTTTAAAGAGACCCAGTACTTC.

This chain connects TRBV7-2 to TRBJ2-3; no clear D. With 2 bases removed from V and 2 bases from J, the gap between germline ends came to 11 bases. Germline CDR1 is SGHTA and CDR2 is FQGNSA. The CDR3 is 15 residues long. The CDR3 region has the DNA TGTGCCAGCAGCTTATATTCCAGGTCCACAGATACGCAGTATTTT. Its translation is CASSLYSRSTDTQYF.

The chain combines TRBV5-1 with TRBJ2-3; TRBD2 matches at 11 bases. Germline V lookup: CDR1 SGHRS, CDR2 YFSETQ. The CDR3 loop spans 16 amino acids. The ends lost 4 bases at V and 3 bases at J; junction bases unmatched: 7. The CDR3 loop is CASSRGASGGTDTQYF. CDR3 nucleotides: TGCGCCAGCAGCCGGGGGGCTAGCGGGGGGACAGATACGCAGTATTTT.

This rearrangement joins TRBV3-1 (or the pseudogene TRBV3-2) to TRBJ2-3; the match to TRBD2 covers 9 bases. J gave up 4 bases and V 5 bases, and 7 bases lay outside the gene matches. The V gene's germline CDR1 is LGHDT and CDR2 YNNKEL (reference sequence). This CDR3 comprises 15 residues. The CDR3 DNA is TGTGCCAGCAGCACAATAGCGGGGGTCGCAGATACGCAGTATTTT. Encoded protein: CASSTIAGVADTQYF.

The rearrangement links TRBV27 to TRBJ1-2; D call uncertain. Deletions cut 8 bases from V and 1 base from J, with 11 bases between. The CDR3 consists of 13 residues. Germline assignment: CDR1 MNHEY and CDR2 SMNVEV (reference sequence). For the CDR3, the DNA is TGTGCCAGCGCTTCCACTCTTAACTATGGCTACACCTTC. Translating gives CASASTLNYGYTF.

The chain couples TRBV6-5 to TRBJ2-7; the match to TRBD1 covers 7 bases. J lost 2 bases, V lost 6 bases, and 7 bases had no gene match. The CDR3 extends over 14 amino acids. From germline, CDR1 is MNHEY and CDR2 SVGAGI. The CDR3 reads CASRNRGPTYEQYV. CDR3 DNA sequence: TGTGCCAGCAGGAACAGGGGACCCACCTACGAGCAGTACGTC.

The chain combines TRBV19 with TRBJ1-1; TRBD1 aligns across 7 bases. Trimming took 7 bases from V and 3 from J; bases not matched to a gene: 8. The CDR3 is 14 amino acids. Germline assignment: CDR1 LNHDA and CDR2 SQIVND (reference sequence). The CDR3 is CASTRTGRDTEAFF. The CDR3 DNA reads as TGTGCCAGTACCCGGACAGGTAGGGACACTGAAGCTTTCTTT.

The table lists this clone with a few counts. J is TRBJ1-2 and V is TRBV2; 9 positions agree with TRBD1. This CDR3 comprises 16 residues. The J segment lost 6 bases and the V segment lost 6 bases, leaving 14 bases of the junction unmatched. Germline CDR1 is SNHLY and CDR2 is FYNNEI. CDR3: CASRSVPGQGADGYTF. The CDR3 DNA reads TGTGCCAGCAGATCGGTCCCGGGACAGGGAGCGGATGGCTACACCTTC.

This chain connects TRBV19 to TRBJ1-3, with D unclear. The CDR3 covers 14 residues. The V gene lost 0 bases and the J gene lost 0 bases, with 3 bases spanning the gap. Germline lookup yields CDR1 LNHDA and CDR2 SQIVND (reference sequence). The CDR3 sequence: CASSIDPSGNTIYF. The CDR3 nucleotides are TGTGCCAGTAGTATAGATCCCTCTGGAAACACCATATATTTT.

The V call is TRBV5-1, the J call TRBJ1-4; unclear D gene. V gave up 5 bases and J gave up 0 bases, with 14 bases separating them. The CDR3 sequence is 16 residues long. The germline CDR1 and CDR2 sequences are SGHRS and YFSETQ. The CDR3 region has the DNA TGCGCCAGCAGAAGGTCCTTAAGCTCAACTAATGAAAAACTGTTTTTT. Translation gives CASRRSLSSTNEKLFF.

The chain employs TRBV5-6 and TRBJ2-7; unclear D gene. CDR1 and CDR2 (germline): SGHDT, YYEEEE. With 0 bases removed from V and 8 bases from J, the gap between germline ends came to 12 bases. This CDR3 has 13 residues. This chain's CDR3 is CASSLGTLMKQYV. The CDR3 nucleotides read TGTGCCAGCAGCTTGGGTACTCTTATGAAGCAGTACGTC.